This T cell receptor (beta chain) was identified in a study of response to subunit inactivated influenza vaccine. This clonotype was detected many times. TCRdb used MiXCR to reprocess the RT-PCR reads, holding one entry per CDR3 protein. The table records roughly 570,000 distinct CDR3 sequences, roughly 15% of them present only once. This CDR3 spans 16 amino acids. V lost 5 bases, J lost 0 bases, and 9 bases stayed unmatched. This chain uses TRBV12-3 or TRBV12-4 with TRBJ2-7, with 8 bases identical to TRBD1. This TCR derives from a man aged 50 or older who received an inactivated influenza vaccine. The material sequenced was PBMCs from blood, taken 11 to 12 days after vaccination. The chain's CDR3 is CASSPWTGTSSYEQYF. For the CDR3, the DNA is TGTGCCAGCAGTCCCTGGACAGGGACGAGCTCCTACGAGCAGTACTTC.